The 8 T cell receptor beta chains below were found in one sample sequenced in a study of T cell clonality in common variable immunodeficiency. The study's findings and limits: Fewer deletions and N-nucleotide insertions were reportedly seen in common variable immunodeficiency TCR beta sequences.

Sequenced by immunoSEQ multiplex PCR; TCRdb stores in-frame clones only, minus some. This sample carries about 12,000 clones, none of them present only once. Antigen specificity for these receptors is unknown. The sample consisted of peripheral blood mononuclear cells. The origin of the receptors is a human donor with common variable immunodeficiency.

This clone occurred a few times. The CDR3 loop reads CASSPGHPNTEAFF. The DNA read from the CDR3 is TGTGCCAGCTCACCGGGACATCCGAACACTGAA. J is TRBJ1-1 and V is TRBV18, with D possibly being TRBD1 (6 bases). The CDR3 end is not reached by the read, which stops 3 residues before it; the germline J gene fills it in. The CDR3 has 14 amino acids. Germline V CDR1 and CDR2: KGHSH, LQKENI. The V gene lost 3 bases and the J gene lost 1 base, with 9 bases spanning the gap.

Remarks on this clone: The CDR3 end falls 3 residues outside the read, so it is completed with the germline J gene. The chain uses TRBV2 and TRBJ1-1; no reliable D call. CDR1 and CDR2 from the germline V gene are SNHLY and FYNNEI. The CDR3 covers 13 residues. V was trimmed by 6 bases and J by 0 bases, leaving 8 bases between them. The CDR3 DNA, read in part, is TGTGCCAGCAGACCCACACTGAACACTGAA. This translates into CASRPTLNTE. Given in full, the CDR3 is CASRPTLNTEAFF.

Comments on this clone: The read ends 3 residues before the CDR3 terminus; that terminus is restored from the germline J gene. This chain links TRBV7-2 with TRBJ1-5; unclear D gene. This CDR3 is built from 15 residues. Looked up from germline, CDR1 is SGHTA and CDR2 is FQGNSA. V gave up 0 bases and J gave up 2 bases, with 8 bases separating them. CDR3 loop: CASSLAVAGNQPQHF. The sequenced CDR3 bases are TGTGCCAGCAGCTTAGCGGTGGCGGGCAATCAGCCC.

This clone appeared a few times. The read is 3 residues too short to cover the CDR3 end, so that end is filled in from the germline J gene. V and J are TRBV30 and TRBJ1-3, with 9 bases aligning to TRBD1. Germline V CDR1 and CDR2: GTSNPN, SVGIG (reference sequence). This CDR3 has 16 amino acids. The trim removed 0 bases at V and 4 bases at J, leaving 7 bases unmatched. The chain's CDR3 is CAWSVPGDRAGNTIYF. The CDR3 DNA, read in part, is TGTGCCTGGAGTGTACCCGGGGACAGGGCGGGAAACACC.

About this clone: Sequencing ends 3 residues short of the CDR3 end; the germline J gene provides the rest. V usage is TRBV19 and J usage is TRBJ2-7; a possible D gene is TRBD2 (7 bases). The CDR3 runs to 14 residues. From germline, CDR1 is LNHDA and CDR2 SQIVND (reference sequence). Trimming removed 4 bases from V and 4 bases from J, with 14 bases in between. CDR3 region: CASSRGGQEYEQYF. The CDR3 bases that were read are TGTGCCAGTAGTAGGGGGGGGCAGGAGTACGAG.

The CDR3 DNA, read in part, is TGTGCCAGCAGCCCGGGACTAGCGGGGGACAATGAG. Amino acid sequence: CASSPGLAGDNE. The complete CDR3 sequence is CASSPGLAGDNEQFF. This sequence joins TRBV5-6 and TRBJ2-1; 14 bases align to TRBD2. The read stops 3 residues short of the end of the CDR3; the missing end is completed from the germline J gene. Germline V gene sequence: CDR1 SGHDT, CDR2 YYEEEE. After removal of 4 bases from V and 5 bases from J, the junction contained 2 bases not matched to a gene. The CDR3 has 15 amino acids.

Remarks on this clone: The read comes to an end 3 residues before the CDR3 does, leaving the germline J gene to fill in the end. V usage is TRBV5-1 and J usage is TRBJ2-3, with TRBD1 matching 9 bases. V trimming: 2 bases; J trimming: 3 bases; junction bases outside the gene matches: 4. CDR1 is SGHRS, CDR2 YFSETQ, per germline. There are 15 residues in the CDR3. Incomplete CDR3 DNA: TGCGCCAGCAGCTTACAGGGGGCTGAGACAGATACG. Translating it yields CASSLQGAETDT. The CDR3 in full is CASSLQGAETDTQYF.

This clone has a handful of counts. Sequencing ends 3 residues short of the CDR3 end; the germline J gene provides the rest. The gene calls are TRBV19 and TRBJ2-3, with 7 bases aligning to TRBD2. Trimming took 8 bases from V and 0 from J; bases not matched to a gene: 5. The length of the CDR3 is 14 residues. Germline lookup yields CDR1 LNHDA and CDR2 SQIVND (reference sequence). The CDR3 region is CASQSGASTDTQYF. CDR3 bases read: TGTGCCAGTCAGAGCGGGGCTAGCACAGATACG.